The clone carrying this T cell receptor beta chain was seen just once. The target antigen is unknown. CD4+ T cells that had been cultured provided DNA sequenced with the Oncomine TCR Beta short-read assay. The template was genomic DNA from cultured CD4+ T cells. TCRdb itself ran the PCR reads through MiXCR, one entry per CDR3 protein. Seen here are about 9,500 distinct CDR3 sequences, approximately 30% observed once, and the top ten hold around a quarter. These data belong to a study of vaccination and CD4 T cells after COVID-19. Study overall: The study collected post-vaccine samples a median around 72 days after dose two, with a range of 14 to 241.

Trimming took 2 bases from V and 0 from J, leaving 5 bases between them. CDR3 size: 13 residues. From germline, CDR1 is GTSNPN and CDR2 SVGIG (reference sequence). The sample's treatment: roughly nine-day PBMC culture with coronavirus spike peptide pools or control peptides (ViraFEST assay). Pre-COVID-19 pandemic sampling (2011-2018) yielded the unexposed donor's CD4+ T cells. Study conclusions and caveats: No early post-infection timepoints were studied, and convalescent patients studied were relatively few. Median counts of SARS-CoV-2-reactive clonotypes increased from approximately 21 to 40; this difference was not significant.

The specimen sequenced was CD4+ T cells from blood, cultured in vitro. The sequence came from a human donor in good health. The chain has TRBV30 and TRBJ1-3, with unresolved D. For the CDR3, the DNA is TGTGCCTGGAGTATCAGCTCTGGAAACACCATATATTTT. Protein sequence: CAWSISSGNTIYF.